The 10 T cell receptor beta chains presented below share a single source sample, sequenced in a study of blood T cell repertoires in COVID-19. Assay: immunoSEQ multiplex PCR; the TCRdb copy retains only in-frame clones and omits some. The sample has 250,000 or so clones, 70% to 90% seen once. The source material was PBMCs or T cells enriched from blood (not recorded which). The source of these receptors is a woman in her thirties with acute COVID-19.

The J gene is TRBJ2-1, the V gene TRBV6-4, with 9 bases matching TRBD2. The CDR3 has 14 amino acids. Germline loops: CDR1 MRHNA, CDR2 SNTAGT. V lost 4 bases to trimming and J lost 6 bases; unmatched junction nucleotides: 4. The CDR3 sequence is CASSVTSGFNEQFF. The CDR3 DNA reads as TGTGCCAGCAGTGTAACTAGCGGGTTCAATGAGCAGTTCTTC.

This sequence joins TRBV7-9 and TRBJ2-1; TRBD2 matches at 7 bases. Trimming took 5 bases from V and 6 from J; bases not matched to a gene: 13. Germline CDR1 is SEHNR and CDR2 is FQNEAQ (reference sequence). The CDR3 sequence is 16 residues long. The CDR3 nucleotides are TGTGCCAGCAGCCCACCCCGGGCGGGAGTGACCAATGAGCAGTTCTTC. It specifies CASSPPRAGVTNEQFF.

The V call is TRBV7-6, the J call TRBJ2-3, with D possibly TRBD2 on 5 matching bases. V lost 4 bases and J 4 bases, leaving 18 bases between the germline ends. The CDR3 covers 16 residues. Germline V gene sequence: CDR1 SGHVS, CDR2 FNYEAQ. CDR3 sequence reads: CASSSTAGRRPDTQYF. In DNA, the CDR3 is TGTGCCAGCAGCTCCACGGCGGGCCGTCGGCCAGATACGCAGTATTTT.

The genes are TRBV28 and TRBJ2-7; 8 positions match TRBD2. The CDR3 is 16 residues long. Trimming at V came to 6 bases and at J to 2 bases, leaving 12 bases not matched to a gene. The germline CDR1 and CDR2 sequences are MDHEN and SYDVKM. The CDR3: CASSLAGGGLTYEQYF. DNA for the CDR3: TGTGCCAGCAGCCTCGCCGGCGGGGGGCTGACCTACGAGCAGTACTTC.

This chain links TRBV4-3 with TRBJ2-3; 7 bases agree with TRBD2. Germline values: CDR1 LGHNA, CDR2 YSLEER. With V trimmed by 4 bases and J by 4 bases, 8 bases remained unmatched. The CDR3 spans 15 residues. In DNA form, the CDR3 reads TGCGCCAGCAGCCGCCGTGGACTAGTTGCAGATACGCAGTATTTT. Translating it yields CASSRRGLVADTQYF.

This clone was seen once. The genes are TRBV19 and TRBJ1-4; the D is unclear. CDR1 is LNHDA, CDR2 SQIVND, per germline (reference sequence). V was pared by 3 bases and J by 7 bases, with 15 bases between. CDR3 length equals 15 residues. The CDR3: CASSMEEDLTEKLFF. Written as DNA, the CDR3 is TGTGCCAGTAGTATGGAGGAGGACCTGACTGAAAAACTGTTTTTT.

This sequence joins TRBV13 and TRBJ1-5; no definite D call. The CDR3 totals 13 residues. V dropped 5 bases and J dropped 1 base, with 6 bases sitting between them. Germline V gene sequence: CDR1 PRHDT, CDR2 FYEKMQ (reference sequence). The CDR3: CASSRGSNQPQHF. In nucleotides, the CDR3 is TGTGCCAGCAGCCGGGGAAGCAATCAGCCCCAGCATTTT.

The chain is built from TRBV10-3 and TRBJ2-3; 7 nucleotides agree with TRBD2. The V gene's germline CDR1 is ENHRY and CDR2 SYGVKD. The CDR3 is 17 residues long. Trimming cost V 0 bases and J 1 base; bases outside gene matches: 7. CDR3: CAISESPPGGGTDTQYF. CDR3 sequence (DNA): TGTGCCATCAGTGAGTCCCCCCCGGGAGGAGGCACAGATACGCAGTATTTT.

The chain uses TRBV6-5 and TRBJ2-1, with D perhaps TRBD2 (7 bases). In germline, CDR1 is MNHEY, CDR2 SVGAGI. The CDR3 spans 14 residues. With 10 bases removed from V and 4 bases from J, the gap between germline ends came to 17 bases. The CDR3 loop reads CAMRGGQGYNEQFF. The CDR3 coding sequence is TGTGCCATGAGGGGGGGGCAAGGGTACAATGAGCAGTTCTTC.

V usage is TRBV6-1 and J usage is TRBJ1-5; TRBD1 might be the D (5 bases). Trimming cost V 2 bases and J 7 bases, with 12 bases left between them. Germline V gene lookup returns CDR1 MNHNS and CDR2 SASEGT. The CDR3 length is 14 residues. CDR3 nucleotide sequence: TGTGCCAGCAGTGAAATAGGGGTTGGACAGCCCCAGCATTTT. Protein: CASSEIGVGQPQHF.